This T cell receptor (beta chain) was recorded in a study of blood T cells in healthy people across ages. Whole-study results and caveats: Strongly correlated with naive T cell percentage was TCR beta diversity. In older individuals, TCR beta diversity per million T cells was lower, falling roughly linearly with age.

RNA extraction gave at least 5 micrograms of total RNA per sample. V was pared by 1 base and J by 4 bases, with 9 bases between. CDR3 size: 13 residues. The germline V gene has CDR1 DFQATT and CDR2 SNEGSKA (reference sequence). Points on this clonotype: What it binds is not known.

For the second PCR, which ran for about 7 to 12 cycles, a sample-barcoded 5' primer and a J-beta primer mix were used. Each of the cDNA molecules was tagged by a template-switch adaptor with 12 random nucleotides. TCRdb ran MiXCR on the 5' RACE reads and lists one entry per CDR3 protein. This sample has approximately 1.5 million distinct CDR3 sequences; approximately 39% occur once, and the top ten carry over 3.5%. This receptor was taken from a woman between 18 and 30 years old in good health. V and J are TRBV20-1 and TRBJ2-3; D unresolved. Sequencing input: blood. This CDR3 is CSARVPEPDTQYF. In nucleotides, the CDR3 is TGCAGTGCTAGAGTTCCCGAGCCAGATACGCAGTATTTT.